A single sample gave rise to the 18 T cell receptor beta chains below, sequenced in a study of T cells after yellow fever vaccination. MiXCR was run by TCRdb on the 5' RACE reads, yielding one entry per CDR3 protein. The sample lists a few hundred thousand distinct CDR3 sequences; 8.1% were seen once. The sample in question was PBMCs, obtained about 41 days after the first yellow fever vaccination. These receptor sequences come from a young man who received the YFV17D yellow fever vaccine.

This clonotype was seen more than once but under ten times. This sequence joins TRBV5-1 and TRBJ1-1, with a weak D call TRBD1 (5 bases). Deletions cut 1 base from V and 1 base from J, with 11 bases between. CDR1 is SGHRS, CDR2 YFSETQ, per germline. The CDR3 totals 15 residues. For the CDR3, the DNA is TGCGCCAGCAGCTTGTTCTCGCAGGGGAACACTGAAGCTTTCTTT. Translated: CASSLFSQGNTEAFF.

This clonotype has a handful of counts. The V call is TRBV5-6, the J call TRBJ2-7; the D gene is possibly TRBD2 (5 bases). CDR3 length equals 14 residues. CDR1 SGHDT and CDR2 YYEEEE come from the germline V gene. The V end was cut by 5 bases, the J end by 0 bases, with 12 bases between. CDR3 sequence: CASRGGLSSYEQYF. The CDR3 DNA reads as TGTGCCAGCAGGGGTGGACTGAGCTCCTACGAGCAGTACTTC. Full variable domain (rest looked up from reference TRBV5-6 and TRBJ2-7): DAGVTQSPTHLIKTRGQQVTLRCSPKSGHDTVSWYQQALGQGPQFIFQYYEEEERQRGNFPDRFSGHQFPNYSSELNVNALLLGDSALYLCASRGGLSSYEQYFGPGTRLTVT.

This clonotype was detected a few times. V is TRBV10-3 and J is TRBJ1-1; no firm D call. Trimming removed 7 bases from V and 6 bases from J, with 15 bases in between. Looked up from germline, CDR1 is ENHRY and CDR2 is SYGVKD. CDR3 length: 13 residues. Here the CDR3 reads CAITEWYNSEAFF. The CDR3 DNA is TGTGCCATCACCGAATGGTACAACTCTGAAGCTTTCTTT.

This clonotype has more than one count but fewer than ten. This sequence joins TRBV20-1 and TRBJ2-3; D call uncertain. CDR1 and CDR2 (germline): DFQATT, SNEGSKA (reference sequence). The V and J ends lost 1 base and 3 bases respectively, with 8 bases between them. CDR3 size: 13 residues. The CDR3 reads CSARALATDTQYF. In DNA, the CDR3 is TGCAGTGCTAGAGCACTTGCAACAGATACGCAGTATTTT.

The CDR3 region is CASSVGAFLGYASYEQYF. CDR3 sequence (DNA): TGTGCCAGCAGTGTAGGGGCCTTTTTGGGGTATGCATCCTACGAGCAGTACTTC. The chain joins TRBV6-1 to TRBJ2-7; a possible D gene is TRBD1 (5 bases). The CDR3 extends over 18 amino acids. Germline loops: CDR1 MNHNS, CDR2 SASEGT. V gave up 4 bases and J gave up 1 base, with 23 bases separating them.

This clonotype was counted only a few times. The chain uses TRBV3-1 and TRBJ2-7; 11 nucleotides agree with TRBD1. The junction had 5 bases not matched to a gene; V was cut back by 1 base and J by 3 bases. The CDR3 contains 16 residues. CDR1 is LGHDT and CDR2 is YNNKEL in the germline V gene (reference sequence). CDR3 in amino acids: CASSQAGQGANYEQYF. The CDR3 coding sequence is TGTGCCAGCAGCCAAGCCGGACAGGGGGCTAACTACGAGCAGTACTTC.

V and J are TRBV6-2 or TRBV6-3 and TRBJ1-2; D not certain. The germline V gene encodes CDR1 MNHEY and CDR2 SVGEGT. Deletions cut 6 bases from V and 5 bases from J, with 13 bases between. The CDR3 runs 13 residues. CDR3 region: CASRAEGGYGYTF. DNA for the CDR3: TGTGCCAGCAGAGCGGAAGGAGGTTATGGCTACACCTTC.

This chain uses TRBV19 with TRBJ2-1, with 7 bases that match TRBD1. Trimming cost V 4 bases and J 5 bases; bases outside gene matches: 8. Germline CDR1 and CDR2: LNHDA and SQIVND (reference sequence). CDR3 length: 15 residues. The CDR3 reads CASSTGPRGHNEQFF. CDR3 nucleotides: TGTGCCAGTAGTACGGGACCGAGGGGGCACAATGAGCAGTTCTTC.

This clonotype showed up just a few times. The gene calls are TRBV20-1 and TRBJ1-1, with D possibly TRBD1 on 6 matching bases. This CDR3 has 14 amino acids. Germline assignment: CDR1 DFQATT and CDR2 SNEGSKA (reference sequence). The germline V and J ends were trimmed by 3 bases and 0 bases, with 11 bases remaining between them. CDR3 loop: CSASNQGMNTEAFF. In DNA, the CDR3 is TGCAGTGCTAGCAATCAGGGGATGAACACTGAAGCTTTCTTT.

The chain recombines TRBV9 with TRBJ2-1, with 11 bases fitting TRBD2. The CDR3 has 20 amino acids. Germline CDR1 reads SGDLS; CDR2 reads YYNGEE. Unmatched junction bases numbered 15, after V lost 0 bases and J lost 4 bases. The CDR3, as DNA: TGTGCCAGCAGCGTAGAGGACGCTCGGCTAGCGGGGGGTAGATACAATGAGCAGTTCTTC. Encoded protein: CASSVEDARLAGGRYNEQFF.

This chain uses TRBV27 with TRBJ2-2; no reliable D call. From germline, CDR1 is MNHEY and CDR2 SMNVEV (reference sequence). This CDR3 region has 12 residues. Trimming removed 3 bases at V and 6 bases at J, with 5 bases between. The CDR3 region is CASSFIAGELFF. CDR3 nucleotide sequence: TGTGCCAGCAGTTTTATAGCCGGGGAGCTGTTTTTT.

This rearrangement joins TRBV18 to TRBJ1-5; tentatively, D is TRBD1 (5 bases). V lost 2 bases and J lost 5, with 7 bases in between. There are 13 residues in the CDR3. In germline, CDR1 is KGHSH, CDR2 LQKENI. The CDR3 DNA reads TGTGCCAGCTCACCAGAACAGGATCAGCCCCAGCATTTT. Translation: CASSPEQDQPQHF.

CDR3 sequence: CASSLAGTGGVYGYTF. DNA for the CDR3: TGTGCCAGCAGCTTAGCGGGGACAGGGGGCGTCTATGGCTACACCTTC. The chain links TRBV7-2 to TRBJ1-2; 12 bases match TRBD1. The CDR3 is made up of 16 amino acids. Germline CDR1 SGHTA, CDR2 FQGNSA. J lost 4 bases, V lost 0 bases, and 3 bases had no gene match.

There are a few counts of this clonotype. CDR3 loop: CASSKRQGPGNTIYF. The DNA for the CDR3 is TGTGCCAGCAGTAAGAGACAGGGGCCCGGAAACACCATATATTTT. V gene TRBV12-3 or TRBV12-4 combines with J gene TRBJ1-3, with 8 bases matching TRBD1. The CDR3 totals 15 residues. With 5 bases clipped from V and 4 bases from J, the junction kept 7 bases outside the gene matches.

The rearrangement uses TRBV18 and TRBJ2-1; a weak D match, TRBD1 (5 bases). Germline assignment: CDR1 KGHSH and CDR2 LQKENI. V gave up 0 bases and J gave up 0 bases, with 9 bases separating them. This CDR3 region has 16 residues. CDR3 amino acids: CASSPPPDSSYNEQFF. CDR3 bases: TGTGCCAGCTCACCACCCCCCGACAGCTCCTACAATGAGCAGTTCTTC.

Here the CDR3 reads CSVDYRRETQYF. The CDR3 DNA is TGCAGCGTTGATTATAGGAGGGAGACCCAGTACTTC. V is TRBV29-1 and J is TRBJ2-5, with a possible D match to TRBD2 (5 bases). The V end was cut by 3 bases, the J end by 5 bases, with 10 bases between. The CDR3 has 12 residues. The germline V gene has CDR1 SQVTM and CDR2 ANQGSEA.

This chain connects TRBV12-3 or TRBV12-4 to TRBJ2-5; 8 nucleotides line up with TRBD2. After removal of 1 base from V and 9 bases from J, the junction contained 10 bases not matched to a gene. This CDR3 comprises 15 residues. The CDR3 DNA is TGTGCCAGCAGTTTAGAACCCGGGGGGGGCTTGGCCCAGTACTTC. It yields the protein CASSLEPGGGLAQYF.

The chain joins TRBV4-2 to TRBJ2-1, with TRBD2 as a possible D gene (5 bases). Germline CDR1 reads LGHNA; CDR2 reads YNFKEQ. V was clipped by 3 bases and J by 1 base, with 16 bases between them. This CDR3 has 17 residues. For the CDR3, the DNA is TGTGCCAGCAGCCATTACCCCCGGGATGCATCCTACAATGAGCAGTTCTTC. Translating gives CASSHYPRDASYNEQFF.